The 4 T cell receptor beta chains listed next were all sequenced from one sample in a study of T-cell memory formation after mild COVID-19. TCRdb reprocessed the 5' RACE reads with MiXCR, giving one entry per CDR3 protein. The table records around 220,000 distinct CDR3 sequences, about 16% of them present only once. Sequencing was carried out using PBMCs or a T cell subset sorted from them (not recorded which). These receptors all come from a young man who had mild COVID-19 (a few samples of this study predate the infection). Cell type and time point are not known.

This clonotype was counted ten times or more. The chain couples TRBV7-2 to TRBJ2-4; D is perhaps TRBD1 (6 bases). There are 15 residues in the CDR3. Trimming pared 1 base from V and 8 bases from J, leaving 15 bases between. Germline V lookup: CDR1 SGHTA, CDR2 FQGNSA. CDR3: CASSLVPRGQDIQYF. CDR3 in DNA: TGTGCCAGCAGCTTAGTCCCCAGGGGTCAGGACATTCAGTACTTC.

The chain recombines TRBV4-3 with TRBJ1-5; weak D call: TRBD1 (5 bases). CDR1 is LGHNA, CDR2 YSLEER, per germline. V was shortened by 3 bases and J by 3 bases, with 18 bases between the two germline ends. The CDR3 loop spans 17 amino acids. CDR3 region: CASSQGPLTAYNQPQHF. The CDR3 DNA reads TGCGCCAGCAGCCAGGGACCACTGACAGCCTACAATCAGCCCCAGCATTTT.

This chain links TRBV7-7 with TRBJ2-2, with unresolved D. Germline CDR1 and CDR2: SSHAT and FNYEAQ (reference sequence). V was trimmed by 6 bases and J by 3 bases, leaving 14 bases between them. This CDR3 spans 15 amino acids. CDR3 in DNA: TGTGCCAGCAGTTCGACTGCAGGCGACACCGGGGAGCTGTTTTTT. It translates to CASSSTAGDTGELFF.

V gene TRBV4-3 combines with J gene TRBJ2-5, with 8 nucleotides matching TRBD2. V lost 0 bases and J lost 2; bases outside the gene matches: 11. This CDR3 spans 18 amino acids. Germline V CDR1 and CDR2: LGHNA, YSLEER. The CDR3 region is CASSQDGGGGGLQETQYF. The CDR3 DNA reads TGCGCCAGCAGCCAAGATGGAGGAGGCGGGGGGTTACAAGAGACCCAGTACTTC.